A selection of T cell receptor beta chains follows, all from one sample in a study of T-cell memory formation after mild COVID-19. TCRdb recomputed calls from the 5' RACE reads with MiXCR, one row per CDR3 protein. Among about 560,000 distinct CDR3 sequences listed, approximately 19% were seen once. Sequencing used PBMCs or a T cell subset sorted from them (not recorded which). The receptors were sampled from an adult woman who had mild COVID-19 (a few samples of this study predate the infection). Cell type and time point are not known. The CDR3 runs from the conserved cysteine through the conserved F or W. Fields, in order: V gene, D gene, J gene, clone size, CDR3 DNA, CDR3 protein. D genes are given only for firm matches. Not all rows give a size; the values are once, few, many and, for expanded clones, a class.

V: TRBV7-2
D: -
J: TRBJ2-4
size: -
DNA: TGTGCCAGTACCAAGGGGCCAGATCTAGTAGCCAAAAACATTCAGTACTTC
CDR3: CASTKGPDLVAKNIQYF

V: TRBV4-1
D: TRBD2
J: TRBJ2-3
size: few
DNA: TGCGCCAGCAGCTACGAGCGGGGGCCTATGAATACGCAGTATTTT
CDR3: CASSYERGPMNTQYF

V: TRBV5-5
D: -
J: TRBJ2-2
size: -
DNA: TGTGCCAGCAGCCCCCGGGCCGCGTTCGGGGAGCTGTTTTTT
CDR3: CASSPRAAFGELFF

V: TRBV19
D: -
J: TRBJ2-1
size: once
DNA: TGTGCCAGTAGTATATTGTGGGGGGAGACGGACAATGAGCAGTTCTTC
CDR3: CASSILWGETDNEQFF

V: TRBV29-1
D: TRBD2
J: TRBJ2-7
size: few
DNA: TGCAGCGTTGAACTAGCGGGAGTCTACGAGCAGTACTTC
CDR3: CSVELAGVYEQYF

V: TRBV3-1
D: -
J: TRBJ2-3
size: -
DNA: TGTGCAACAGCCCTCCGCGCGAGCGGAGTCACAGATACGCAGTATTTT
CDR3: CATALRASGVTDTQYF

V: TRBV12-3/TRBV12-4
D: -
J: TRBJ2-3
size: -
DNA: TGTGCCAGCAGTCCACGTCCTAGTCGGTTCACAGATACGCAGTATTTT
CDR3: CASSPRPSRFTDTQYF

V: TRBV5-1
D: TRBD1
J: TRBJ1-3
size: few
DNA: TGCGCCAGCAGCAAGAGGACAGGACAAGGAAACACCATATATTTT
CDR3: CASSKRTGQGNTIYF

V: TRBV6-5
D: -
J: TRBJ2-5
size: -
DNA: TGTGCCAGCAGTTACTCGAGACTCAAAGGGGAGACCCAGTACTTC
CDR3: CASSYSRLKGETQYF

V: TRBV5-6
D: -
J: TRBJ2-1
size: -
DNA: TGTGCCAGCAGCGTTACGTTAATAGTTAATGAGCAGTTCTTC
CDR3: CASSVTLIVNEQFF

V: TRBV30
D: -
J: TRBJ1-1
size: few
DNA: TGTGCCTGGAGTTCTGGGACTGAAGCTTTCTTT
CDR3: CAWSSGTEAFF

V: TRBV7-2
D: TRBD2
J: TRBJ2-3
size: few
DNA: TGTGCCAGCAGCTTAGATCTACTAGCGGGAAGGTTTTGGTACACAGATACGCAGTATTTT
CDR3: CASSLDLLAGRFWYTDTQYF

V: TRBV11-2
D: -
J: TRBJ2-1
size: many
DNA: TGTGCCAGCAGCTTAGCCCGCAATGAGCAGTTCTTC
CDR3: CASSLARNEQFF

V: TRBV12-3/TRBV12-4
D: -
J: TRBJ1-1
size: many
DNA: TGTGCCAGCAGGGCCTCCATCGGGGTCAACACTGAAGCTTTCTTT
CDR3: CASRASIGVNTEAFF

V: TRBV12-3/TRBV12-4
D: TRBD2
J: TRBJ2-1
size: -
DNA: TGTGCCAGCACCGGGACTAGCGGGAGAAGGTCAGCCTACAATGAGCAGTTCTTC
CDR3: CASTGTSGRRSAYNEQFF

V: TRBV7-2
D: -
J: TRBJ2-5
size: -
DNA: TGTGCCAGCAGCCGCGGGGCGGGATTAGAGACCCAGTACTTC
CDR3: CASSRGAGLETQYF

V: TRBV2
D: TRBD2
J: TRBJ2-1
size: few
DNA: TGTGCCAGCATGGGGCTAGCGGGGACCTCCTACAATGAGCAGTTCTTC
CDR3: CASMGLAGTSYNEQFF